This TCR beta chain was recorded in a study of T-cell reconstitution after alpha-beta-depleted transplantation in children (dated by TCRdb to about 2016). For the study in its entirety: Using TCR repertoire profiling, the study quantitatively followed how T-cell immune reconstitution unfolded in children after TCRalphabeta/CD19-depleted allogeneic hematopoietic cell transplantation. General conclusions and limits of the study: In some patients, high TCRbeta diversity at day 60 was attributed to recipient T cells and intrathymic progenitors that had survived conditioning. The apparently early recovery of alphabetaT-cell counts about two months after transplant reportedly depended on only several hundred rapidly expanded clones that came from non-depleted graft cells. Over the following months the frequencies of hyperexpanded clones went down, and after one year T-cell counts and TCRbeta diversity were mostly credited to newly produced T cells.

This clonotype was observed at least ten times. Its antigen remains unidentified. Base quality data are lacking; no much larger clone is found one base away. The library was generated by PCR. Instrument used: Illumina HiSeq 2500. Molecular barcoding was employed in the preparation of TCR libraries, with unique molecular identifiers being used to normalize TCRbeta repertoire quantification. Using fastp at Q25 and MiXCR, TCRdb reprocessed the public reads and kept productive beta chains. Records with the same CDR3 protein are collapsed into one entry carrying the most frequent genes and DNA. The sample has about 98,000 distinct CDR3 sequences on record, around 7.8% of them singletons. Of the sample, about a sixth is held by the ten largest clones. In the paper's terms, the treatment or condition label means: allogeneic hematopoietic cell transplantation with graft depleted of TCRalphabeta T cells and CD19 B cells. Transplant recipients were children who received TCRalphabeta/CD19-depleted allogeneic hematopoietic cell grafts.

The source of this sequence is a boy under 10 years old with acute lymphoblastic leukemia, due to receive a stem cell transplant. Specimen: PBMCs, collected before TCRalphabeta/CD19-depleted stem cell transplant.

Here is the DNA: TGCAGTGCTAGGGCTACATCAAAACTTGAAGCTTTCTTT. Translated, it gives CSARATSKLEAFF. The chain was built from TRBV20-1 and TRBJ1-1; the D gene remains uncertain. CDR1 and CDR2 are read off the germline V gene (reference sequence) as DFQATT and SNEGSKA. V lost 3 bases and J lost 7 bases; the stretch between them is 15 bases long. The cysteine opens and the phenylalanine closes a CDR3 of 13 amino acids. The sequence is cut down to CDR3 DNA, 39 bases in frame from base 1.